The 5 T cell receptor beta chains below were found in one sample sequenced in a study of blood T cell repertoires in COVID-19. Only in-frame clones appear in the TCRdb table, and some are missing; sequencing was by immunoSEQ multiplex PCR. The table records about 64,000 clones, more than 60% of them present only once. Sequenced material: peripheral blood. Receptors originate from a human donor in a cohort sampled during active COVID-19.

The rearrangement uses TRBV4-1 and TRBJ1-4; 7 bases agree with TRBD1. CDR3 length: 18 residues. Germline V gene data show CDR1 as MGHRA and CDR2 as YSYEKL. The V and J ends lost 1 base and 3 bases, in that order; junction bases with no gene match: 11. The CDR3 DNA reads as TGCGCCAGCAGCCAAGGGGACAGCCAGGGATCTTCTAATGAAAAACTGTTTTTT. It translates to CASSQGDSQGSSNEKLFF.

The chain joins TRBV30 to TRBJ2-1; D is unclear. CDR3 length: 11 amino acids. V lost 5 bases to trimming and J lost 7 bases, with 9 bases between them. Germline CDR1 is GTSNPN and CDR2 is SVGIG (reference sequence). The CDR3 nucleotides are TGTGCCTGGCTAGAAGGAAATGAGCAGTTCTTC. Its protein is CAWLEGNEQFF. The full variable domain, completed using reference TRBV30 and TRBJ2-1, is SQTIHQWPATLVQPVGSPLSLECTVEGTSNPNLYWYRQAAGRGLQLLFYSVGIGQISSEVPQNLSASRPQDRQFILSSKKLLLSDSGFYLCAWLEGNEQFFGPGTRLTVL.

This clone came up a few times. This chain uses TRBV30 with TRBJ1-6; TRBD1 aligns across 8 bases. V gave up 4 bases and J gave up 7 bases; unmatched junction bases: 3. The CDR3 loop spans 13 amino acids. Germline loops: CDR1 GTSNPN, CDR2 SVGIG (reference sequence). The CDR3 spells CAWTDRGNSPLHF. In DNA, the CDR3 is TGTGCCTGGACTGACAGGGGAAATTCACCCCTCCACTTT. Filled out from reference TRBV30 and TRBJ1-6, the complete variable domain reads SQTIHQWPATLVQPVGSPLSLECTVEGTSNPNLYWYRQAAGRGLQLLFYSVGIGQISSEVPQNLSASRPQDRQFILSSKKLLLSDSGFYLCAWTDRGNSPLHFGNGTRLTVT.

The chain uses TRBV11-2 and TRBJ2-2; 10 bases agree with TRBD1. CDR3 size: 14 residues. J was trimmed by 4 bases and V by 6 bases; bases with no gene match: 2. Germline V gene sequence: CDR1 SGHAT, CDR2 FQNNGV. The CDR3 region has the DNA TGTGCCAGCAGAGGGACAGGGGTCACCGGGGAGCTGTTTTTT. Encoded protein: CASRGTGVTGELFF.

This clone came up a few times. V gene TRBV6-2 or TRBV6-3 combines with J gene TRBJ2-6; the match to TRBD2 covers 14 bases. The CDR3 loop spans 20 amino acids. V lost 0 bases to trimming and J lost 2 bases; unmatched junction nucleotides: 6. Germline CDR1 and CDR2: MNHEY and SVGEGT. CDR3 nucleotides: TGTGCCAGCAGTTACTCGGGACTAGCGGGGGTTTTGCCTGGGGCCAACGTCCTGACTTTC. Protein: CASSYSGLAGVLPGANVLTF.